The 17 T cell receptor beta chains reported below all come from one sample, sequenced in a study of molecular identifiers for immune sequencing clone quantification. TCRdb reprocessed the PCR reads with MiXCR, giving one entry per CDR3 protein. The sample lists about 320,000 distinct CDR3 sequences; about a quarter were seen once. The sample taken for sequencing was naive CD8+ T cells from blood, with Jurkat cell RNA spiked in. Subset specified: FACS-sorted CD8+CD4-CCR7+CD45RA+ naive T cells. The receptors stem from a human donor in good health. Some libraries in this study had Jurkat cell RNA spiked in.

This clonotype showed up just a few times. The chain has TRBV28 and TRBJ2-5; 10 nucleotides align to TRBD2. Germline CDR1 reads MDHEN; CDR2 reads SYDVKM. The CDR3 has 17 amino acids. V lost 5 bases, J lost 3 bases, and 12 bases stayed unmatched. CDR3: CASSPRLAGPVEETQYF. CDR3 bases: TGTGCCAGCAGTCCCCGACTAGCGGGCCCCGTGGAAGAGACCCAGTACTTC.

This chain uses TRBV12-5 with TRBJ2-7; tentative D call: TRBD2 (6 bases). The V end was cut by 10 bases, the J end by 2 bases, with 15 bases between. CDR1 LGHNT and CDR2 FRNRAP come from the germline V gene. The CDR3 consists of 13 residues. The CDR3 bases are TGTGCTACGGAGGGAGATTTTACCTACGAGCAGTACTTC. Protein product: CATEGDFTYEQYF.

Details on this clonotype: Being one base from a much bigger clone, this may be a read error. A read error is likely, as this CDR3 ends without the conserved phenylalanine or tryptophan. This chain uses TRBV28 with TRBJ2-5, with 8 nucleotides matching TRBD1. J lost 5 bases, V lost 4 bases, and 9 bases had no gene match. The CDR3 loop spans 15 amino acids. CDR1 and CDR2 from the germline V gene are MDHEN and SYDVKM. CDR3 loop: CASSSPTGAWETQYL. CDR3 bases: TGTGCCAGCAGTTCCCCGACAGGGGCTTGGGAGACCCAGTACCTC.

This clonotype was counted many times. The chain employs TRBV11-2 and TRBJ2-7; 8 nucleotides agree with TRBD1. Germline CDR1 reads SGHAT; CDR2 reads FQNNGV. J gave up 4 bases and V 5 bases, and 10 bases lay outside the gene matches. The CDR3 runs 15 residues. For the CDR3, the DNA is TGTGCCAGCAGCAATGTCCGGGACAGGCCGTACGAGCAGTACTTC. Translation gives CASSNVRDRPYEQYF.

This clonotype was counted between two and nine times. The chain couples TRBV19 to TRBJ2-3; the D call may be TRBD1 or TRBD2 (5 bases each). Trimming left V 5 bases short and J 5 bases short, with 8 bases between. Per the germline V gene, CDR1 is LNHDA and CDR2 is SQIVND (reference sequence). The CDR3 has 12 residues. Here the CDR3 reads CASSWGKDTQYF. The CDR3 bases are TGTGCCAGTAGTTGGGGGAAAGATACGCAGTATTTT.

The CDR3 DNA follows: TGTGCCAGTAGTATGTCTACACGGGGGGCCAACGTCCTGACTTTC. This translates into CASSMSTRGANVLTF. The chain employs TRBV19 and TRBJ2-6, with no clear D. The V end was cut by 3 bases, the J end by 4 bases, with 10 bases between. The CDR3 is 15 amino acids. The V gene's germline CDR1 is LNHDA and CDR2 SQIVND (reference sequence).

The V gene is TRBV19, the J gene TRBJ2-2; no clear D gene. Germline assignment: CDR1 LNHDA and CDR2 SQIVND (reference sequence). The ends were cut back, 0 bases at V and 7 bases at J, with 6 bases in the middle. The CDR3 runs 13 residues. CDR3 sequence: CASSIDANGELFF. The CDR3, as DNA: TGTGCCAGTAGTATAGACGCTAACGGGGAGCTGTTTTTT.

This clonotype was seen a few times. The CDR3 is CASSIGTANEQFF. CDR3 nucleotide sequence: TGTGCCAGTAGTATTGGAACTGCCAATGAGCAGTTCTTC. This chain connects TRBV19 to TRBJ2-1; D unclear. This CDR3 comprises 13 residues. Trimming left V 3 bases short and J 6 bases short, with 9 bases between. Germline CDR1 is LNHDA and CDR2 is SQIVND (reference sequence).

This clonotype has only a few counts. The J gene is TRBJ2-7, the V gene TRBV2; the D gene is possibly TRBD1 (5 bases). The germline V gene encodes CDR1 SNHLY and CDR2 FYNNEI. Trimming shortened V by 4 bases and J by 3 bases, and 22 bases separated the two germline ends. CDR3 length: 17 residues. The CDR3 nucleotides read TGTGCCAGCAGTGTTGTCGAGGCAGGGCCCTTGTACTACGAGCAGTACTTC. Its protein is CASSVVEAGPLYYEQYF.

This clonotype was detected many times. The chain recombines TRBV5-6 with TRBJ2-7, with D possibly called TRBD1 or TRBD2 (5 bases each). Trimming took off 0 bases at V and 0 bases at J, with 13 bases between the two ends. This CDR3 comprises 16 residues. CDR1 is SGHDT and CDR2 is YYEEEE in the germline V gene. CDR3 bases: TGTGCCAGCAGCTTGGACGGGGCTATCACCTCCTACGAGCAGTACTTC. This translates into CASSLDGAITSYEQYF.

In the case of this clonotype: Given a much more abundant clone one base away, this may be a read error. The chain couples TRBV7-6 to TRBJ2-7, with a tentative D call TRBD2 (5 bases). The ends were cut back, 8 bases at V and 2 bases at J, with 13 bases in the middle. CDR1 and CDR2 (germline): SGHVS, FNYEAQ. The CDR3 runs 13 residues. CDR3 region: CASCPDSPYEQYF. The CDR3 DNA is TGTGCCAGCTGCCCGGACTCGCCCTACGAGCAGTACTTC.

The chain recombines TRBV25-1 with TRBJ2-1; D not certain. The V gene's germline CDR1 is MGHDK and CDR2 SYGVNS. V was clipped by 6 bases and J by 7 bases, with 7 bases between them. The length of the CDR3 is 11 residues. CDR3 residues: CASRLGNEQFF. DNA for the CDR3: TGTGCCAGCAGACTGGGTAATGAGCAGTTCTTC. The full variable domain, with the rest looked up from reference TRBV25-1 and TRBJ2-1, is EADIYQTPRYLVIGTGKKITLECSQTMGHDKMYWYQQDPGMELHLIHYSYGVNSTEKGDLSSESTVSRIRTEHFPLTLESARPSHTSQYLCASRLGNEQFFGPGTRLTVL.

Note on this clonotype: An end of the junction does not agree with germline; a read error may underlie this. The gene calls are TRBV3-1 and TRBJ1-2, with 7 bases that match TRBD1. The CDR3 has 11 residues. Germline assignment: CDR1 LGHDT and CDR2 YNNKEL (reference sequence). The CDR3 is CASSNGTVEPF. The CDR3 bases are TGTGCCAGCAGCAACGGGACAGTCGAGCCATTC.

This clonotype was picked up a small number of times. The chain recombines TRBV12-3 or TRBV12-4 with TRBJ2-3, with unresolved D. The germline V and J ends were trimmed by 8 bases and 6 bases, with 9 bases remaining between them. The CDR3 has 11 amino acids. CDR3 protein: CASSQSDTQYF. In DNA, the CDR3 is TGTGCCAGCTCCCAATCCGATACGCAGTATTTT.

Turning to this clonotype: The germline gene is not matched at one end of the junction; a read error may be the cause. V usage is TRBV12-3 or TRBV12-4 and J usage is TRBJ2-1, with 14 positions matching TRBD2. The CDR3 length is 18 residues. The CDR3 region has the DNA TGTGCCAGCAGTCCTGGACTAGCGGGGGGATTTTCCTACAAAGAGCAGTTCTTC. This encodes CASSPGLAGGFSYKEQFF.

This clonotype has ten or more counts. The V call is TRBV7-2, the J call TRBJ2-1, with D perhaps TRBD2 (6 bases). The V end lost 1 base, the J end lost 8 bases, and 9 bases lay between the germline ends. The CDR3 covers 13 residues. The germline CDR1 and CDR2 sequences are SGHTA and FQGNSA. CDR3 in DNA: TGTGCCAGCAGCTTAGATGCGGGGTATGAGCAGTTCTTC. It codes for CASSLDAGYEQFF.

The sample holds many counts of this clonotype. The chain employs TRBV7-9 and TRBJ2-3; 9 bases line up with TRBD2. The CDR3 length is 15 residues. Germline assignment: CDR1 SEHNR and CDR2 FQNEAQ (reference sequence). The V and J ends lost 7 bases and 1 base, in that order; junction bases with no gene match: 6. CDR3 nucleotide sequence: TGTGCCAGCACTACAGCGGGGGGCGGCACAGATACGCAGTATTTT. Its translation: CASTTAGGGTDTQYF.